The rows below give T cell receptor beta chains drawn from one sample of a study of cytomegalovirus exposure and HLA in healthy donors. Assay used: immunoSEQ multiplex PCR; TCRdb lists only in-frame clones, some missing. The sample lists 210,000 or so clones, 77% occurring once. Sequencing was carried out using PBMCs. The receptors come from a woman in her fifties or sixties in good health and CMV-seropositive. CDR3s include the opening cysteine and the closing phenylalanine or tryptophan. A D gene is named only where the DNA matches it firmly. Clone size appears in some rows only: once, few, many, or a class for an expanded clone.

j_call v_call clone_size d_call cdr3_aa cdr3_nt
TRBJ2-1 TRBV6-1 - - CASSGLARVGNEQFF TGTGCCAGCAGTGGTCTAGCGAGGGTTGGCAATGAGCAGTTCTTC
TRBJ1-1 TRBV11-2 once - CASSLVGGTEAFF TGTGCCAGCAGCTTAGTGGGGGGGACTGAAGCTTTCTTT
TRBJ1-2 TRBV12-5 - TRBD1 CASGLVLGTGNYGYTF TGTGCTAGTGGTTTGGTACTCGGGACAGGGAACTATGGCTACACCTTC
TRBJ2-1 TRBV5-1 - TRBD2 CASGRLAGGINEQFF TGCGCCAGCGGCCGACTAGCGGGAGGAATTAATGAGCAGTTCTTC
TRBJ1-2 TRBV5-8 - - CASSFTYREGYTF TGTGCCAGCAGCTTCACCTACAGGGAAGGCTACACCTTC
TRBJ1-1 TRBV10-3 once - CAISGGSFLANTEAFF TGTGCCATCAGTGGCGGGTCTTTTTTGGCTAACACTGAAGCTTTCTTT
TRBJ1-3 TRBV11-1 - - CASSSDNSGNTIYF TGTGCCAGCAGCTCAGACAATTCTGGAAACACCATATATTTT
TRBJ1-2 TRBV10-3 - TRBD1 CATRDRGQFTF TGTGCCACCCGGGACAGGGGGCAGTTCACCTTC
TRBJ2-5 TRBV11-2 few - CASSSYRSLETQYF TGTGCCAGCAGCTCGTACAGGAGTTTGGAGACCCAGTACTTC
TRBJ2-7 TRBV4-3 few TRBD1 CASSAGGSHEQYF TGCGCCAGCAGCGCAGGGGGCTCCCACGAGCAGTACTTC
TRBJ2-2 TRBV28 few TRBD2 CASATSGRHTGELFF TGTGCCAGTGCGACTAGCGGGAGACACACCGGGGAGCTGTTTTTT